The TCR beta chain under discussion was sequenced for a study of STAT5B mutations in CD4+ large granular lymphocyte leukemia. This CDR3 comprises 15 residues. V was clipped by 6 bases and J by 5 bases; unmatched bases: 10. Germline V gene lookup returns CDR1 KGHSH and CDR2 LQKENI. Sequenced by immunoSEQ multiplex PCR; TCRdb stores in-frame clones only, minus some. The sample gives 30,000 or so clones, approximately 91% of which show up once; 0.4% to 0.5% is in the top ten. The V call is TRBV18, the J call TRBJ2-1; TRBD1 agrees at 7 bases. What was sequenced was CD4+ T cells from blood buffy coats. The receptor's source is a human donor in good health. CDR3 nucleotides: TGTGCCAGCTCCGCAGTAACAGGGGTCCACAATGAGCAGTTCTTC. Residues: CASSAVTGVHNEQFF.